The rows below give T cell receptor beta chains drawn from one sample of a study of T cells in Graves' hyperthyroidism and ophthalmopathy. One entry per CDR3 protein, called by TCRdb with MiXCR from the multiplex PCR reads. The sample includes 400,000 or so distinct CDR3 sequences, about 14% seen only once; the top ten take around 27%. Sequencing was carried out using blood. The source of these receptors is a man between 50 and 59 years old with Graves' ophthalmopathy. CDR3s include the opening cysteine and the closing phenylalanine or tryptophan. The order of the fields is clone size, D gene, V gene, J gene, CDR3 protein, CDR3 DNA. The D gene is left open where the match is weak. Not every row has a clone size; where given, it reads once, few, many or a size class.

many	TRBD2	TRBV12-3/TRBV12-4	TRBJ2-7	CASSLASGSYEQYF	TGTGCCAGCAGTCTAGCTAGCGGGAGCTACGAGCAGTACTTC
many	TRBD2	TRBV5-1	TRBJ2-3	CASSLAAGTSGTDTQYF	TGCGCCAGCAGCTTGGCGGCGGGGACTAGCGGCACAGATACGCAGTATTTT
many	-	TRBV5-8	TRBJ2-7	CASSPLAVGDEQYF	TGTGCCAGCAGCCCGTTGGCCGTGGGCGACGAGCAGTACTTC
-	TRBD2	TRBV7-2	TRBJ2-2	CASSLSGLAVGELFF	TGTGCCAGCAGCTTATCCGGACTAGCGGTCGGGGAGCTGTTTTTT
-	TRBD2	TRBV6-1	TRBJ2-2	CASSALAGASGELFF	TGTGCCAGCAGTGCCCTAGCGGGAGCAAGCGGGGAGCTGTTTTTT
many	-	TRBV3-1	TRBJ2-3	CASSQDDRYTDTQYF	TGTGCCAGCAGCCAAGACGACAGATACACAGATACGCAGTATTTT
many	TRBD2	TRBV6-1	TRBJ2-3	CACQTSDGTDTQYF	TGTGCCTGTCAGACTAGCGATGGCACAGATACGCAGTATTTT
few	TRBD2	TRBV27	TRBJ2-7	CASSYPASGSYEQYF	TGTGCCAGCAGTTATCCGGCTAGCGGGAGCTACGAGCAGTACTTC
many	-	TRBV20-1	TRBJ2-7	CSARDPSDTTYEQYF	TGCAGTGCTAGAGATCCGTCGGACACCACCTACGAGCAGTACTTC
few	TRBD2	TRBV7-9	TRBJ2-2	CASSLFSGSVGELFF	TGTGCCAGCAGCTTATTCAGCGGGAGTGTCGGGGAGCTGTTTTTT
-	-	TRBV5-4	TRBJ1-6	CASSFRTIGSPLHF	TGTGCCAGCAGCTTCCGGACCATAGGGTCACCCCTCCACTTT
-	-	TRBV2	TRBJ1-1	CASSETDMNTEAFF	TGTGCCAGCAGTGAAACCGACATGAACACTGAAGCTTTCTTT
-	-	TRBV28	TRBJ2-7	CASSWRGPAEQYF	TGTGCCAGCAGTTGGAGGGGGCCCGCCGAGCAGTACTTC
-	TRBD2	TRBV5-1	TRBJ2-1	CASSARGTSGRPPPYNEQFF	TGCGCCAGCAGCGCGCGAGGGACTAGCGGGAGACCCCCCCCCTACAATGAGCAGTTCTTC
many	-	TRBV12-3/TRBV12-4	TRBJ2-5	CASRQQGPETQYF	TGTGCCAGCAGACAACAGGGACCAGAGACCCAGTACTTC
many	-	TRBV3-1	TRBJ2-3	CASSKVLAGRTDTQYF	TGTGCCAGCAGCAAAGTCCTGGCAGGAAGGACAGATACGCAGTATTTT
many	-	TRBV11-2	TRBJ2-1	CASSRTISGQFGSRNHNEQFF	TGTGCCAGCAGCCGCACCATCTCAGGGCAGTTCGGTTCTCGAAATCACAATGAGCAGTTCTTC
-	-	TRBV6-1	TRBJ2-5	CASSEGALPVETQYF	TGTGCCAGCAGTGAAGGGGCCCTGCCTGTGGAGACCCAGTACTTC
many	TRBD1	TRBV5-1	TRBJ2-2	CASSPDRVVGELFF	TGCGCCAGCAGCCCCGACAGGGTTGTCGGGGAGCTGTTTTTT
-	-	TRBV12-3/TRBV12-4	TRBJ1-2	CASSSTDPSRDYTF	TGTGCCAGCAGTTCGACGGATCCATCCAGGGACTACACCTTC
many	-	TRBV11-1	TRBJ1-1	CASSQPGNQRTEAFF	TGTGCCAGCAGCCAACCGGGAAACCAAAGGACTGAAGCTTTCTTT
many	-	TRBV20-1	TRBJ1-5	CSATFGANDQPQHF	-
-	TRBD2	TRBV7-9	TRBJ2-7	CASSLAGLRNYEQYF	TGTGCCAGCAGCCTAGCGGGGCTTCGGAACTACGAGCAGTACTTC
many	-	TRBV30	TRBJ2-7	CAWSSRDGTYEQYF	TGTGCCTGGAGCTCGCGGGACGGTACCTACGAGCAGTACTTC
-	TRBD2	TRBV7-6	TRBJ2-5	CASSLEGLTSGRGETQYF	TGTGCCAGCAGCTTAGAAGGCCTAACTAGCGGGAGGGGAGAGACCCAGTACTTC
-	TRBD1	TRBV5-1	TRBJ2-5	CASSLVGTGGGFLQETQYF	TGCGCCAGCAGCTTGGTCGGAACAGGGGGCGGATTTCTCCAAGAGACCCAGTACTTC
many	TRBD2	TRBV12-3/TRBV12-4	TRBJ2-6	CASTQGRRTSGSGANVLTF	TGTGCCAGCACCCAGGGTAGGAGGACTAGCGGGTCTGGGGCCAACGTCCTGACTTTC
many	-	TRBV11-2	TRBJ2-2	CASSGDPRNTGELFF	TGTGCCAGCAGCGGGGACCCCAGGAACACCGGGGAGCTGTTTTTT
many	-	TRBV20-1	TRBJ2-5	CSAGRLVETQYF	TGCAGTGCTGGGAGACTAGTGGAGACCCAGTACTTC
many	-	TRBV7-2	TRBJ1-1	CASSFTGTNTEAFF	TGTGCCAGCAGCTTTACCGGGACGAACACTGAAGCTTTCTTT
many	TRBD2	TRBV7-7	TRBJ2-3	CASSLGAGGRDTQYF	TGTGCTAGCAGCTTAGGAGCGGGAGGAAGAGATACGCAGTATTTT
many	-	TRBV20-1	TRBJ1-2	CSARVGFGYTF	TGCAGTGCTAGGGTCGGGTTTGGCTACACCTTC
many	TRBD1	TRBV7-2	TRBJ1-5	CASSPQGSNQPQHF	TGTGCCAGCAGCCCACAGGGGAGCAATCAGCCCCAGCATTTT
many	-	TRBV30	TRBJ1-1	CAWSVLSMNTEAFF	TGTGCCTGGAGTGTACTCTCCATGAACACTGAAGCTTTCTTT
many	TRBD1	TRBV5-1	TRBJ2-7	CASSPRDRASEQYF	TGCGCCAGCAGCCCACGGGACAGGGCTTCCGAGCAGTACTTC
many	-	TRBV12-3/TRBV12-4	TRBJ2-3	CASSLLGGTGDTQYF	TGTGCCAGCAGTCTACTAGGCGGTACTGGAGATACGCAGTATTTT
-	TRBD1	TRBV11-3	TRBJ2-2	CASSLAGGLNTGELFF	TGTGCCAGCAGCTTAGCAGGGGGCCTTAACACCGGGGAGCTGTTTTTT
many	-	TRBV3-1	TRBJ2-5	CASSQDVNRVGETQYF	TGTGCCAGCAGCCAAGATGTCAACAGGGTAGGAGAGACCCAGTACTTC
many	TRBD1	TRBV28	TRBJ2-5	CASSPRTGLETQYF	TGTGCCAGCAGTCCAAGGACAGGGCTGGAGACCCAGTACTTC
few	-	TRBV29-1	TRBJ1-1	CSVERGRGSTEAFF	TGCAGCGTTGAAAGGGGACGCGGGAGCACTGAAGCTTTCTTT
many	TRBD2	TRBV2	TRBJ2-3	CAIIAGGPSDTQYF	TGTGCCATTATAGCGGGAGGGCCCTCAGATACGCAGTATTTT
-	-	TRBV24-1	TRBJ2-1	CATSDFVHGGSGEQFF	TGTGCCACCAGTGATTTTGTGCATGGGGGATCAGGTGAGCAGTTCTTC
-	TRBD2	TRBV28	TRBJ2-3	CASSVGAGADTQYF	TGTGCCAGTTCTGTCGGGGCGGGAGCAGATACGCAGTATTTT
few	-	TRBV30	TRBJ1-6	CAWRVGTLHF	TGTGCCTGGAGGGTGGGGACCCTCCACTTT
many	-	TRBV7-9	TRBJ2-1	CASSSQAAPPYNEQFF	TGTGCCAGCAGCTCCCAGGCGGCGCCGCCCTACAATGAGCAGTTCTTC
-	TRBD2	TRBV29-1	TRBJ2-1	CSVGGTSGSISMVNEQFF	TGCAGCGTTGGGGGGACTAGCGGGAGTATTAGTATGGTCAATGAGCAGTTCTTC
-	-	TRBV7-2	TRBJ1-1	CASSLSGAGDEAFF	TGTGCCAGCAGCTTATCCGGGGCGGGAGATGAAGCTTTCTTT
-	-	TRBV9	TRBJ2-1	CASSASVGNEQFF	TGTGCCAGCAGCGCCTCTGTGGGGAATGAGCAGTTCTTC
many	-	TRBV28	TRBJ2-1	CASSLRARAQFF	TGTGCCAGCAGTTTGAGGGCAAGGGCGCAGTTCTTC
few	-	TRBV28	TRBJ2-7	CASRPRFSSYEQYF	TGTGCCAGCAGGCCGAGGTTTAGCTCCTACGAGCAGTACTTC
few	TRBD2	TRBV10-1	TRBJ2-1	CASSEIEGRAGEYNEQFF	TGCGCCAGCAGTGAGATAGAGGGCCGGGCGGGAGAGTACAATGAGCAGTTCTTC
many	-	TRBV2	TRBJ2-7	CASSEARKTYEQYF	TGTGCCAGCAGTGAGGCGCGGAAGACCTACGAGCAGTACTTC
many	TRBD2	TRBV30	TRBJ2-7	CAWSVRPGLAYEQYF	TGTGCCTGGAGTGTACGGCCGGGACTAGCCTACGAGCAGTACTTC
many	-	TRBV5-1	TRBJ2-7	CASSLVVSGRLYEQYF	TGCGCCAGCAGCTTGGTGGTTAGCGGTAGACTATACGAGCAGTACTTC
-	-	TRBV7-9	TRBJ2-3	CASSVDGAADTQYF	TGTGCCAGCAGCGTAGATGGGGCAGCAGATACGCAGTATTTT
few	TRBD1	TRBV6-4	TRBJ2-1	CASSDRWTGYNEQFF	TGTGCCAGCAGTGACCGTTGGACAGGGTACAATGAGCAGTTCTTC
-	TRBD2	TRBV5-1	TRBJ2-7	CASSLTSGRALEQYF	TGCGCCAGCAGCTTGACTAGCGGGAGGGCCCTTGAGCAGTACTTC
-	-	TRBV12-3/TRBV12-4	TRBJ2-1	CASSLGGQINEQFF	TGTGCCAGCAGTTTAGGTGGCCAGATCAATGAGCAGTTCTTC
few	-	TRBV27	TRBJ1-1	CASNGGWGTEAFF	TGTGCCAGCAATGGCGGGTGGGGCACTGAAGCTTTCTTT